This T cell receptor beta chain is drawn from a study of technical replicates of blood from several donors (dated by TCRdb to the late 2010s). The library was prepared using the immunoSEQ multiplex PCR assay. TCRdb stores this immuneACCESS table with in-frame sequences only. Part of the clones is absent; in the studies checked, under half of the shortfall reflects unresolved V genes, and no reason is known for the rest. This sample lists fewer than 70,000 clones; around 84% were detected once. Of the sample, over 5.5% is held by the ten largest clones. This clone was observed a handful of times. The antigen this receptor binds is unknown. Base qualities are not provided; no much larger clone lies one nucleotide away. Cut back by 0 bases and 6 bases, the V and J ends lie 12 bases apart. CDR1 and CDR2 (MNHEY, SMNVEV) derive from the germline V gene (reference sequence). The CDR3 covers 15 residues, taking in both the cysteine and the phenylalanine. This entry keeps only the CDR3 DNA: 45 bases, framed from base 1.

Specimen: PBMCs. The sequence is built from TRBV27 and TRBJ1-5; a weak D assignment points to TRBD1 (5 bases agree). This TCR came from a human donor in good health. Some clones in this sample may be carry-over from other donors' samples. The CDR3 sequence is CASSLSWGYPQPQHF. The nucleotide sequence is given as TGTGCCAGCAGTTTATCGTGGGGCTACCCTCAGCCCCAGCATTTT.